This T cell receptor beta chain appears in the sequencing data of a study of blood T cell repertoires in COVID-19. For the study at large: Whether acute or convalescent, the COVID-19 samples came from the United States, Italy and Spain.

Individuals drawn from around 25 US areas were about 18 to 95 years old. Symptom resolution, clearance, or two negative PCRs marked the recovered donors of Cohort 3. After removal of 3 bases from V and 9 bases from J, the junction contained 10 bases not matched to a gene. The CDR3 loop spans 16 amino acids. CDR1 is LGHDT and CDR2 is YNNKEL in the germline V gene (reference sequence). This clone was observed many times. The authors' processing: Amplification with reference gene primers provided the estimates of nucleated cell counts. Repertoires were generated with immunoSEQ multiplex PCR, while TCRdb's copy carries only in-frame clones and drops some. V, J and clone size reflect that table, while D and trimming were determined from the DNA. Of roughly 160,000 clones in the sample, about four fifths were seen once.

The V call is TRBV3-1 (or the pseudogene TRBV3-2), the J call TRBJ1-6; 8 nucleotides agree with TRBD1. The clonotype was recovered from an older woman who had recovered from COVID-19. Source material: PBMCs or T cells enriched from blood (not recorded which). The CDR3 spells CASSQMKGQGVSPLHF. The CDR3 DNA reads as TGTGCCAGCAGCCAGATGAAAGGACAGGGTGTTTCACCCCTCCACTTT.